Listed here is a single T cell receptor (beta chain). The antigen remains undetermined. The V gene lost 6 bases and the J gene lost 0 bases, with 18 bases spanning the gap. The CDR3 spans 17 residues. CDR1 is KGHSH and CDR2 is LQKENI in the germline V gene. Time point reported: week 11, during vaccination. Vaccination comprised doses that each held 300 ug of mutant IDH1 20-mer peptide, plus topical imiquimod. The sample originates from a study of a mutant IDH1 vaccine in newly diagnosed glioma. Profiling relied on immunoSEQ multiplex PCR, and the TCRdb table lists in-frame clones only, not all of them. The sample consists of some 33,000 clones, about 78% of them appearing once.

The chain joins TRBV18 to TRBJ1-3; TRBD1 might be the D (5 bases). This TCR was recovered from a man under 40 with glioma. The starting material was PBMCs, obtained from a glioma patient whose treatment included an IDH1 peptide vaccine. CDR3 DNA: TGTGCCAGCTCGAGGGATTCACAGGAATACTCTGGAAACACCATATATTTT. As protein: CASSRDSQEYSGNTIYF.